The 10 T cell receptor beta chains below were found in one sample sequenced in a study of blood T cells in healthy people across ages. Sample-barcoded 5' priming and a J-beta primer mix drove a second PCR of roughly 6 to 12 cycles. One entry per CDR3 protein results from TCRdb running MiXCR on the 5' RACE reads. Among almost 550,000 distinct CDR3 sequences listed, less than 25% were seen once. This same sample was also taken into another study, of T cells of mothers and their children.

The sample consisted of blood. These receptors all stem from a boy under 18 in good health.

This clonotype turned up a few times. The chain carries TRBV2 and TRBJ2-7; D gene ambiguous. This CDR3 spans 12 amino acids. Germline CDR1 is SNHLY and CDR2 is FYNNEI. The germline V and J ends were trimmed by 4 bases and 6 bases, with 10 bases remaining between them. The CDR3: CASSVTLREQYF. CDR3 bases: TGTGCCAGCAGTGTCACCCTACGCGAGCAGTACTTC.

This clonotype was found many times. This rearrangement joins TRBV7-9 to TRBJ1-4; 7 nucleotides align to TRBD1. CDR3 length: 16 residues. Germline CDR1 and CDR2: SEHNR and FQNEAQ (reference sequence). With 5 bases clipped from V and 7 bases from J, the junction kept 13 bases outside the gene matches. The CDR3 is CASSPLVQGGFEKLFF. As DNA, the CDR3 is TGTGCCAGCAGCCCACTCGTCCAGGGGGGATTTGAAAAACTGTTTTTT.

The rearrangement uses TRBV6-2 or TRBV6-3 and TRBJ2-6; D unresolved. The CDR3 loop spans 13 amino acids. Per the germline V gene, CDR1 is MNHEY and CDR2 is SVGEGT. V lost 7 bases and J 6 bases, leaving 10 bases between the germline ends. This CDR3 reads CASTPTEANVLTF. The DNA of the CDR3 is TGTGCCAGCACCCCCACTGAGGCCAACGTCCTGACTTTC.

This clonotype was picked up a small number of times. The chain carries TRBV28 and TRBJ2-5; D tentatively fits TRBD1 or TRBD2 (5 bases each). V lost 4 bases and J 5 bases, leaving 14 bases between the germline ends. The length of the CDR3 is 14 residues. From germline, CDR1 is MDHEN and CDR2 SYDVKM. For the CDR3, the DNA is TGTGCCAGCAGTTCTACCGGGACGGCGGAGACCCAGTACTTC. Protein product: CASSSTGTAETQYF.

The CDR3 DNA sequence: TGCGCCAGCAGCTCGGGACTAGCGGGGACCTACAATGAGCAGTTCTTC. It is translated as CASSSGLAGTYNEQFF. The chain employs TRBV5-1 and TRBJ2-1, with 13 nucleotides matching TRBD2. The CDR3 is made up of 16 amino acids. Germline values: CDR1 SGHRS, CDR2 YFSETQ. The junction had 2 bases not matched to a gene; V was cut back by 3 bases and J by 2 bases.

The chain has TRBV10-3 and TRBJ1-1; D is uncertain. CDR3 length equals 15 residues. The V end was cut by 6 bases, the J end by 4 bases, with 18 bases between. Germline V lookup: CDR1 ENHRY, CDR2 SYGVKD. CDR3 DNA sequence: TGTGCCATCAGCAATAGGCAGGCCGTGGGCACTGAAGCTTTCTTT. Translation: CAISNRQAVGTEAFF.

The V call is TRBV20-1, the J call TRBJ2-5, with 8 nucleotides matching TRBD1. The CDR3 consists of 14 residues. Trimming removed 5 bases from V and 4 bases from J; junction bases left unmatched: 9. The germline V gene has CDR1 DFQATT and CDR2 SNEGSKA (reference sequence). CDR3 in amino acids: CSAPPWTGLETQYF. The CDR3 DNA follows: TGCAGTGCTCCGCCTTGGACAGGGTTAGAGACCCAGTACTTC.

The chain uses TRBV9 and TRBJ2-1; no firm D call. This CDR3 has 12 amino acids. From germline, CDR1 is SGDLS and CDR2 YYNGEE. V gave up 2 bases and J gave up 12 bases, with 12 bases separating them. CDR3 residues: CASSVDDWRQFF. Written as DNA, the CDR3 is TGTGCCAGCAGCGTTGACGACTGGCGGCAGTTCTTC.

This rearrangement joins TRBV5-1 to TRBJ2-1, with 9 bases matching TRBD1. The ends lost 2 bases at V and 3 bases at J; junction bases unmatched: 18. The CDR3 has 20 residues. Looked up from germline, CDR1 is SGHRS and CDR2 is YFSETQ. The CDR3 sequence is CASSLLGTGLRDLNYNEQFF. The CDR3 region has the DNA TGCGCCAGCAGCTTACTAGGGACAGGGTTACGGGACCTTAACTACAATGAGCAGTTCTTC.

V usage is TRBV5-1 and J usage is TRBJ2-1; the D is unclear. Germline CDR1 and CDR2: SGHRS and YFSETQ. CDR3 length: 14 residues. Trimming left V 3 bases short and J 10 bases short, with 17 bases between. DNA for the CDR3: TGCGCCAGCAGCTCGTCCGGCCCCTCGCGGGAGCAGTTCTTC. Amino acid sequence: CASSSSGPSREQFF.